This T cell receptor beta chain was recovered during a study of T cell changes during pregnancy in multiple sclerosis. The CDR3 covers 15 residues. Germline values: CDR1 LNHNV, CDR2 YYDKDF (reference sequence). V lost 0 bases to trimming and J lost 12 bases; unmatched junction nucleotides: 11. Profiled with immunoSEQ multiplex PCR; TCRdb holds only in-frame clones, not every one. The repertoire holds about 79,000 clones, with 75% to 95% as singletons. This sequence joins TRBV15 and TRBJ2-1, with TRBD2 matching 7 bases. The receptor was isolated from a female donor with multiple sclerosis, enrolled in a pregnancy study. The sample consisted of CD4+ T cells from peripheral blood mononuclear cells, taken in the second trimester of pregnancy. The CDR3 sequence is CATSRDSGGGARQFF. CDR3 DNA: TGTGCCACCAGCAGAGATAGTGGGGGAGGGGCTAGGCAGTTCTTC.